The 27 T cell receptor beta chains below were found in one sample sequenced in a study of blood T cell repertoires in COVID-19. The method was immunoSEQ multiplex PCR; TCRdb's version includes in-frame clones alone and lacks a portion of them. Here the sample spans roughly 100,000 clones, around four fifths being singletons. Material: peripheral blood. The receptors originated from a human donor in a cohort sampled during active COVID-19.

The chain uses TRBV3-1 (or the pseudogene TRBV3-2) and TRBJ1-5, with a tentative D call TRBD1 (6 bases). The CDR3 runs 16 residues. Germline V gene data show CDR1 as LGHDT and CDR2 as YNNKEL (reference sequence). Trimming shortened V by 0 bases and J by 4 bases, and 13 bases separated the two germline ends. The CDR3 loop reads CASSQESGRGNQPQHF. The CDR3 bases are TGTGCCAGCAGCCAAGAGTCCGGGAGGGGGAATCAGCCCCAGCATTTT.

J is TRBJ2-1 and V is TRBV10-3; 10 bases line up with TRBD1. Germline-derived CDR1 and CDR2 are ENHRY and SYGVKD. The CDR3 has 15 residues. V shed 4 bases, J shed 9 bases, and the junction held 9 bases outside the gene matches. The CDR3 loop reads CAISGAGTGALEQFF. CDR3 coding DNA: TGTGCCATCAGTGGGGCCGGGACAGGGGCCCTTGAGCAGTTCTTC.

The chain employs TRBV2 and TRBJ2-5, with TRBD2 matching over 10 bases. In germline, CDR1 is SNHLY, CDR2 FYNNEI. The CDR3 runs to 15 residues. Losses at the gene ends were 8 bases for V and 5 bases for J; bases not matched to a gene: 11. The CDR3 region is CASPWSGGAGETQYF. The CDR3 coding sequence is TGTGCCAGCCCGTGGAGCGGGGGGGCCGGGGAGACCCAGTACTTC.

The rearrangement joins TRBV5-4 to TRBJ1-1; TRBD1 aligns across 8 bases. CDR1 and CDR2 (germline): SGHNT, YYREEE (reference sequence). The junction had 9 bases not matched to a gene; V was cut back by 2 bases and J by 6 bases. The CDR3 spans 15 residues. Here the CDR3 DNA reads TGTGCCAGCAGCTTACCACAGGGGGATAGAGCTGAAGCTTTCTTT. This encodes CASSLPQGDRAEAFF. Full variable domain (remainder filled in from reference TRBV5-4 and TRBJ1-1): ETGVTQSPTHLIKTRGQQVTLRCSSQSGHNTVSWYQQALGQGPQFIFQYYREEENGRGNFPPRFSGLQFPNYSSELNVNALELDDSALYLCASSLPQGDRAEAFFGQGTRLTVV.

The DNA for the CDR3 is TGTGCCAGCAGCGACCGGGACAGGGGGCGCAGGGATACGCAGTATTTT. This encodes CASSDRDRGRRDTQYF. The chain is built from TRBV5-4 and TRBJ2-3, with 12 bases lining up with TRBD1. The germline CDR1 and CDR2 sequences are SGHNT and YYREEE (reference sequence). The CDR3 has 16 residues. Trimming cost V 4 bases and J 6 bases; bases outside gene matches: 9.

This clone has just a few counts. The chain uses TRBV19 and TRBJ1-1, with 7 bases fitting TRBD1. Trimming at V came to 7 bases and at J to 4 bases, leaving 9 bases not matched to a gene. CDR3 length equals 14 residues. Germline CDR1 LNHDA, CDR2 SQIVND (reference sequence). This CDR3 is CASTPTGKLTEAFF. The DNA of the CDR3 is TGTGCCAGTACCCCGACAGGGAAGCTCACTGAAGCTTTCTTT.

The chain carries TRBV3-1 (or the pseudogene TRBV3-2) and TRBJ2-5; 7 nucleotides align to TRBD2. CDR1 LGHDT and CDR2 YNNKEL come from the germline V gene (reference sequence). The CDR3 loop spans 14 amino acids. The junction had 6 bases not matched to a gene; V was cut back by 3 bases and J by 5 bases. In DNA, the CDR3 is TGTGCCAGCAGCCAGTCGGGAGGTGGTGAGACCCAGTACTTC. Protein product: CASSQSGGGETQYF.

This clone was detected once. The rearrangement joins TRBV5-6 to TRBJ2-2; tentative D call: TRBD1 (6 bases). The germline V gene has CDR1 SGHDT and CDR2 YYEEEE. V was shortened by 1 base and J by 5 bases, with 18 bases between the two germline ends. There are 17 residues in the CDR3. The CDR3 DNA is TGTGCCAGCAGCTTGCTCTGGACAGTTCAAAATACCGGGGAGCTGTTTTTT. This gives the protein CASSLLWTVQNTGELFF. Using reference TRBV5-6 and TRBJ2-2 for the parts outside the CDR3, the full variable domain is DAGVTQSPTHLIKTRGQQVTLRCSPKSGHDTVSWYQQALGQGPQFIFQYYEEEERQRGNFPDRFSGHQFPNYSSELNVNALLLGDSALYLCASSLLWTVQNTGELFFGEGSRLTVL.

This chain uses TRBV30 with TRBJ1-2; 7 bases are a match to TRBD1. Germline-derived CDR1 and CDR2 are GTSNPN and SVGIG (reference sequence). With 3 bases clipped from V and 6 bases from J, the junction kept 7 bases outside the gene matches. There are 13 residues in the CDR3. Written as DNA, the CDR3 is TGTGCCTGGAGAAGGGGACAGTGGAATGGCTACACCTTC. This translates into CAWRRGQWNGYTF. The complete variable domain, with remaining parts taken from reference TRBV30 and TRBJ1-2, reads SQTIHQWPATLVQPVGSPLSLECTVEGTSNPNLYWYRQAAGRGLQLLFYSVGIGQISSEVPQNLSASRPQDRQFILSSKKLLLSDSGFYLCAWRRGQWNGYTFGSGTRLTVV.

This chain connects TRBV30 to TRBJ2-3; no reliable D call. The CDR3 length is 13 residues. Germline CDR1 reads GTSNPN; CDR2 reads SVGIG (reference sequence). The ends were cut back, 0 bases at V and 5 bases at J, with 9 bases in the middle. CDR3 nucleotide sequence: TGTGCCTGGAGTGTAACGGAGCGAGATACGCAGTATTTT. This translates into CAWSVTERDTQYF.

V and J are TRBV5-1 and TRBJ2-4; weak D call: TRBD2 (5 bases). Trimming pared 3 bases from V and 6 bases from J, leaving 13 bases between. Per the germline V gene, CDR1 is SGHRS and CDR2 is YFSETQ. The CDR3 is 14 residues long. The CDR3 loop is CASSYGPEGNIQYF. DNA of the CDR3: TGCGCCAGCAGCTACGGACCTGAGGGAAACATTCAGTACTTC.

This chain links TRBV7-9 with TRBJ1-1, with 7 bases that match TRBD1. Per germline, CDR1 SEHNR and CDR2 FQNEAQ (reference sequence). The ends lost 5 bases at V and 9 bases at J; junction bases unmatched: 12. The CDR3 has 14 amino acids. The CDR3 loop is CASSLGQKFGKAFF. The CDR3 DNA reads as TGTGCCAGCAGCCTGGGACAGAAATTCGGGAAAGCTTTCTTT. Together with reference TRBV7-9 and TRBJ1-1, the CDR3 gives the full variable domain: DTGVSQNPRHKITKRGQNVTFRCDPISEHNRLYWYRQTLGQGPEFLTYFQNEAQLEKSRLLSDRFSAERPKGSFSTLEIQRTEQGDSAMYLCASSLGQKFGKAFFGQGTRLTVV.

V gene TRBV4-1 combines with J gene TRBJ1-4; a weak D match, TRBD1 (6 bases). The length of the CDR3 is 14 residues. Germline V lookup: CDR1 MGHRA, CDR2 YSYEKL. V shed 3 bases and J shed 10 bases, with 15 bases lying between them. The CDR3 DNA follows: TGCGCCAGCAGCCAGTTGACAGGCCTGGGAAAACTGTTTTTT. Translating it yields CASSQLTGLGKLFF.

The rearrangement uses TRBV2 and TRBJ1-2, with 10 bases aligning to TRBD1. The CDR3 runs to 14 residues. The germline V gene encodes CDR1 SNHLY and CDR2 FYNNEI. The ends lost 6 bases at V and 2 bases at J; junction bases unmatched: 3. CDR3 in DNA: TGTGCCAGCAGCCGGACAGGGGGAAACTATGGCTACACCTTC. Translated: CASSRTGGNYGYTF.

The chain is built from TRBV2 and TRBJ2-4, with TRBD1 matching over 7 bases. CDR1 SNHLY and CDR2 FYNNEI come from the germline V gene. This CDR3 has 16 amino acids. Trimming removed 5 bases from V and 1 base from J; junction bases left unmatched: 8. The CDR3 is CASSLRDSQAKNIQYF. CDR3 DNA: TGTGCCAGCAGTCTCCGGGACAGCCAGGCCAAAAACATTCAGTACTTC.

The chain has TRBV6-2 or TRBV6-3 and TRBJ1-2; D might be TRBD1 (6 bases). V dropped 6 bases and J dropped 4 bases, with 12 bases sitting between them. Germline V gives CDR1 MNHEY, CDR2 SVGEGT. The CDR3 has 13 residues. The CDR3 region is CASSLDSFYGYTF. The CDR3 DNA follows: TGTGCCAGCAGCCTGGACAGTTTCTATGGCTACACCTTC.

This rearrangement joins TRBV10-3 to TRBJ1-3; TRBD1 is a possible D gene (5 bases). Germline V gene lookup returns CDR1 ENHRY and CDR2 SYGVKD. The CDR3 length is 15 residues. With 0 bases removed from V and 4 bases from J, the gap between germline ends came to 10 bases. CDR3 in DNA: TGTGCCATCAGTGAGTCTTCAGGGTACGGAAACACCATATATTTT. It translates to CAISESSGYGNTIYF.

This clone was counted a few times. This chain uses TRBV24-1 with TRBJ1-2; no definite D call. V was clipped by 4 bases and J by 4 bases, with 9 bases between them. Germline CDR1 is KGHDR and CDR2 is SFDVKD. CDR3 length equals 13 residues. The chain's CDR3 is CATSEGRGYGYTF. CDR3 nucleotide sequence: TGTGCCACCAGTGAAGGCCGGGGCTATGGCTACACCTTC.

A single count supports this clone. V usage is TRBV7-2 and J usage is TRBJ2-7, with a weak D call TRBD2 (7 bases). CDR1 SGHTA and CDR2 FQGNSA come from the germline V gene. CDR3 length: 14 residues. The V end was cut by 1 base, the J end by 5 bases, with 12 bases between. DNA of the CDR3: TGTGCCAGCAGCTTAGTCGGGGGGCAGGACGAGCAGTACTTC. This sequence encodes CASSLVGGQDEQYF.

CDR3 DNA sequence: TGCGCCAGCAGCTTGCAGGGTGTTGTCTACGAGCAGTACTTC. Amino acid sequence: CASSLQGVVYEQYF. The V call is TRBV5-1, the J call TRBJ2-7, with a weak D call TRBD1 (5 bases). CDR1 is SGHRS and CDR2 is YFSETQ in the germline V gene. V lost 1 base and J lost 3, with 11 bases in between. The CDR3 consists of 14 residues.

The CDR3 sequence: CASSSGLRTGVYNEQFF. The CDR3 nucleotides are TGTGCCAGCAGCTCCGGGTTGCGGACAGGGGTGTACAATGAGCAGTTCTTC. The chain uses TRBV5-6 and TRBJ2-1, with 9 bases matching TRBD1. The V and J ends lost 3 bases and 4 bases, in that order; junction bases with no gene match: 11. CDR3 length equals 17 residues. Germline CDR1 reads SGHDT; CDR2 reads YYEEEE.

The chain combines TRBV6-5 with TRBJ2-7; D unresolved. The CDR3 covers 15 residues. V dropped 9 bases and J dropped 3 bases, with 21 bases sitting between them. Germline CDR1 MNHEY, CDR2 SVGAGI. CDR3 sequence reads: CASQGGREKYYEQYF. As DNA, the CDR3 is TGTGCCAGTCAAGGCGGTAGAGAGAAATACTACGAGCAGTACTTC.

The chain combines TRBV19 with TRBJ1-2, with 7 bases identical to TRBD1. The CDR3 is made up of 15 amino acids. From germline, CDR1 is LNHDA and CDR2 SQIVND (reference sequence). Trimming removed 7 bases from V and 4 bases from J; junction bases left unmatched: 12. Written as DNA, the CDR3 is TGTGCCAGTACCTCCGGGGGGGGACAGCTCTATGGCTACACCTTC. Its protein is CASTSGGGQLYGYTF.

J is TRBJ1-4 and V is TRBV5-1; 7 bases agree with TRBD1. With 1 base clipped from V and 8 bases from J, the junction kept 5 bases outside the gene matches. The germline V gene encodes CDR1 SGHRS and CDR2 YFSETQ. The CDR3 totals 14 residues. The CDR3 here is CASSLTGAREKLFF. The CDR3 coding sequence is TGCGCCAGCAGCTTGACAGGGGCGCGAGAAAAACTGTTTTTT.

There are a few counts of this clone. The J gene is TRBJ1-1, the V gene TRBV9, with D maybe TRBD1 (5 bases). The CDR3 sequence is 14 residues long. The germline CDR1 and CDR2 sequences are SGDLS and YYNGEE. The ends were cut back, 3 bases at V and 5 bases at J, with 14 bases in the middle. CDR3 DNA sequence: TGTGCCAGCAGCGAGCGGGGACGAGGGACTGAAGCTTTCTTT. The encoded protein is CASSERGRGTEAFF.

The chain combines TRBV7-2 with TRBJ1-2; 9 nucleotides align to TRBD1. In germline, CDR1 is SGHTA, CDR2 FQGNSA. The length of the CDR3 is 15 residues. The trim removed 5 bases at V and 4 bases at J, leaving 8 bases unmatched. In nucleotides, the CDR3 is TGTGCCAGCAGCCCAGTGGGACAGGGCGGCTATGGCTACACCTTC. Protein product: CASSPVGQGGYGYTF.

This clone was detected only once. The chain carries TRBV19 and TRBJ1-1; D call uncertain. Germline-derived CDR1 and CDR2 are LNHDA and SQIVND (reference sequence). The CDR3 runs to 13 residues. Between the trimmed V and J ends, which lost 7 bases and 3 bases, there was a span of 12 bases. The chain's CDR3 is CASTLPGYTEAFF. CDR3 coding DNA: TGTGCCAGTACCCTTCCCGGGTACACTGAAGCTTTCTTT. Combining the CDR3 with reference TRBV19 and TRBJ1-1 gives the whole variable domain DGGITQSPKYLFRKEGQNVTLSCEQNLNHDAMYWYRQDPGQGLRLIYYSQIVNDFQKGDIAEGYSVSREKKESFPLTVTSAQKNPTAFYLCASTLPGYTEAFFGQGTRLTVV.